This is a list of T cell receptor beta chains from one sample in a study of technical replicates of blood from a few donors. Assay: immunoSEQ multiplex PCR; the TCRdb copy retains only in-frame clones and omits some. The sample holds around 84,000 clones, around 94% seen once. The sequenced material came from T cells isolated from PBMCs. The source is a human donor in good health. CDR3s include the opening cysteine and the closing phenylalanine or tryptophan. A D gene is named only where the DNA matches it firmly. Size values are once, few and many counts, or a class for expanded clones, and some rows have none.

j_call,clone_size,v_call,d_call,cdr3_nt,cdr3_aa
TRBJ2-1,.,TRBV7-6,TRBD2,TGTGCCAGCAGCTTAAGGAGTCCCGGGACTATTAGTGAGCAGTTCTTC,CASSLRSPGTISEQFF
TRBJ2-1,once,TRBV7-2,TRBD2,TGTGCCAGCAGCTGGAAGCCAGCGGGGGACGATTACAATGAGCAGTTCTTC,CASSWKPAGDDYNEQFF
TRBJ2-1,.,TRBV11-2,TRBD2,TGTGCCAGCAGCCGAGGACTAGCGGTTTACAATGAGCAGTTCTTC,CASSRGLAVYNEQFF
TRBJ1-2,.,TRBV4-1,TRBD1,TGCGCCAGCAGCCAACCCGGGACAGGAGACTATGGCTACACCTTC,CASSQPGTGDYGYTF
TRBJ1-1,.,TRBV5-6,.,TGTGCCAGCAGCTCCTGGACAGTGCATCTAAACACTGAAGCTTTCTTT,CASSSWTVHLNTEAFF
TRBJ2-7,.,TRBV5-6,.,TGTGCCAGCAGCACAAACCTTCCCTACGAGCAGTACTTC,CASSTNLPYEQYF
TRBJ2-1,once,TRBV5-8,TRBD2,TGTGCCAGCCGGACTAGCGGGAGTTCTTTATACAATGAGCAGTTCTTC,CASRTSGSSLYNEQFF
TRBJ2-7,.,TRBV19,.,TGTGCCAGTAGTATGACTGGATACGAGCAGTACTTC,CASSMTGYEQYF
TRBJ2-1,.,TRBV21-1,.,TGTGCCAGCAGCAACGACAGGGGCCCCTACAATGAGCAGTTCTTC,CASSNDRGPYNEQFF
TRBJ1-2,once,TRBV6-1,TRBD1,TGTGCCAGCAGTGAACACAGGGGATCCGGCTATGGCTACACCTTC,CASSEHRGSGYGYTF
TRBJ2-1,few,TRBV19,TRBD1,TGTGCCAGTAGTATGGGGTCCGGGACAGGGTCCTACAATGAGCAGTTCTTC,CASSMGSGTGSYNEQFF
TRBJ2-1,.,TRBV11-3,.,TGTGCCAGCAGCTTAGCAAGAGATTCTTACAATGAGCAGTTCTTC,CASSLARDSYNEQFF
TRBJ2-7,.,TRBV6-1,.,TGTGCCAGCAGTCCCCCCCAGGGGCTCGGAATCGAGCAGTACTTC,CASSPPQGLGIEQYF
TRBJ2-7,.,TRBV2,TRBD1,TGTGCCACCTCAGGACAGGGACTTGCTGAGCAGTACTTC,CATSGQGLAEQYF
TRBJ1-5,.,TRBV19,.,TGTGCCAGTAGCCGCCATGGGGCTGTCGGGCAGCCCCAGCATTTT,CASSRHGAVGQPQHF
TRBJ1-5,.,TRBV2,.,TGTGCCAGCAGTGAAGCGCGGGTTGGTCATCAGCCCCAGCATTTT,CASSEARVGHQPQHF
TRBJ2-6,.,TRBV9,.,TGTGCCAGCAGCGCGCAGGGGTCTGGGGCCAACGTCCTGACTTTC,CASSAQGSGANVLTF
TRBJ1-1,.,TRBV7-9,TRBD1,TGTGCCAGCAGCTTCGGACAGGGGCTTGGTAATACTGAAGCTTTCTTT,CASSFGQGLGNTEAFF
TRBJ2-7,.,TRBV28,.,TGTGCCAGCAGTCAAGGGGGAGAAACTTACGAGCAGTACTTC,CASSQGGETYEQYF
TRBJ1-6,.,TRBV6-1,.,TGTGCCAGCAGTGAACCCCAAGGGGTGATTAATTCACCCCTCCACTTT,CASSEPQGVINSPLHF
TRBJ1-6,.,TRBV11-3,TRBD1,TGTGCCAGCAGCGTCGTTGGACAGGGCGGTTATAATTCACCCCTCCACTTT,CASSVVGQGGYNSPLHF
TRBJ2-3,.,TRBV7-2,.,TGTGCCAGCAGCTTAGACCAGGGGGGCAGTCGATATACGCAGTATTTT,CASSLDQGGSRYTQYF
TRBJ1-2,once,TRBV4-1,TRBD1,TGCGCCAGCAGCCAAAGCCACAGGGGAGCTAACTATGGCTACACCTTC,CASSQSHRGANYGYTF
TRBJ2-5,.,TRBV14,TRBD1,TGTGCCCCAGGGGGTTACACCCTCCAAGAGACCCAGTACTTC,CAPGGYTLQETQYF
TRBJ2-5,.,TRBV15,TRBD1,TGTGCCACCAGCAGGCGGGACAGGGCGGCGGAGACCCAGTACTTC,CATSRRDRAAETQYF
TRBJ2-1,.,TRBV5-1,.,TGCGCCAGCGTACGCGGGGACAGCTACAATGAGCAGTTCTTC,CASVRGDSYNEQFF
TRBJ2-2,once,TRBV2,TRBD2,TGTGCCAGCAGCCTAGCGGGAGAGGACACCGGGGAGCTGTTTTTT,CASSLAGEDTGELFF
TRBJ2-2,.,TRBV10-3,TRBD1,TGTGCCATCATGGAGGGGACAGGGGCTAACGGGGAGCTGTTTTTT,CAIMEGTGANGELFF
TRBJ2-3,.,TRBV5-4,TRBD2,TGTGCCAGCAGCTTTAGCGGGACTAGTGAAGCAGATACGCAGTATTTT,CASSFSGTSEADTQYF
TRBJ2-2,.,TRBV25-1,.,TGTGCCAGCAGTAGGCCAGGGTCGAACACCGGGGAGCTGTTTTTT,CASSRPGSNTGELFF
TRBJ1-1,.,TRBV13,.,TGTGCCAGCAGCCGAATGTTTAGTACTGAAGCTTTCTTT,CASSRMFSTEAFF
TRBJ1-1,.,TRBV13,.,TGTGCCAGCAGCTTAGGTTTTCCGGGTCCGAACACTGAAGCTTTCTTT,CASSLGFPGPNTEAFF
TRBJ2-1,.,TRBV6-5,TRBD1,TGTGCCAGCAGTTACTCGAAAAGGTTTCCGGGACAGGGGCAGTTCTTC,CASSYSKRFPGQGQFF
TRBJ2-7,.,TRBV6-6,TRBD1,TGTGCCAGCAGTTCACCGCCGACAGGGGGGTACGAGCAGTACTTC,CASSSPPTGGYEQYF
TRBJ2-2,.,TRBV4-1,TRBD2,TGCGCCAGCAGCCGACTAGCGGGATACACCGGGGAGCTGTTTTTT,CASSRLAGYTGELFF
TRBJ1-2,.,TRBV2,TRBD1,TGTGCCAGCAGTGAGGGACAGGGTGCCGATGGCTACACCTTC,CASSEGQGADGYTF
TRBJ1-5,.,TRBV4-1,.,TGCGCCAGCAGCCAGAGAATAAAACAGGGAATCAATCAGCCCCAGCATTTT,CASSQRIKQGINQPQHF
TRBJ2-5,.,TRBV11-3,TRBD2,TGTGCCAGCAGTCCGACTAGCGGGAGCCAAGAGACCCAGTACTTC,CASSPTSGSQETQYF
TRBJ2-7,.,TRBV28,TRBD1,TGTGCCAGCAGTTTATTTGTACAGGGGGATATCATCTCCTACGAGCAGTACTTC,CASSLFVQGDIISYEQYF
TRBJ1-1,.,TRBV28,TRBD1,TGTGCCAGCACCCCAGGACAGGGGCCCACTGAAGCTTTCTTT,CASTPGQGPTEAFF
TRBJ1-2,.,TRBV6-5,.,TGTGCCAGCAGTTACGAGGCAAACTATGGCTACACCTTC,CASSYEANYGYTF
TRBJ2-3,once,TRBV5-4,.,TGTGCCAGCAGTTGGGGGGGGCCTAACACAGATACGCAGTATTTT,CASSWGGPNTDTQYF
TRBJ2-7,.,TRBV5-1,.,TGCGCCAGCAGCTTGGGGCCAGAGCAGTACTTC,CASSLGPEQYF
TRBJ1-1,.,TRBV11-2,TRBD1,TGTGCCAGCAGTCAAACGGGACAGGGATTGTGGACTGAAGCTTTCTTT,CASSQTGQGLWTEAFF
TRBJ1-1,.,TRBV19,TRBD1,TGTGCCAGTAGGCCCCGGACAGGGTTGACTGAAGCTTTCTTT,CASRPRTGLTEAFF
TRBJ2-1,.,TRBV29-1,TRBD1,TGCAGCGTTGAGAGGGACAGGGGGCGAAAGTCGGCCTACAATGAGCAGTTCTTC,CSVERDRGRKSAYNEQFF
TRBJ1-6,.,TRBV11-2,.,TGTGCCAGCAGCACCAGGGGTCCCTATAATTCACCCCTCCACTTT,CASSTRGPYNSPLHF
TRBJ2-2,.,TRBV6-5,TRBD2,TGTGCCACCTGGCCCGGGGGGGCTCTAGGGGAGCTGTTTTTT,CATWPGGALGELFF
TRBJ2-3,once,TRBV27,TRBD2,TGTGCCAGCAGTCCACTAGCGCGGGGGACAGATACGCAGTATTTT,CASSPLARGTDTQYF
TRBJ2-2,.,TRBV25-1,.,TGTGCCAGCAGTGGTAGACTTCCGAACACCGGGGAGCTGTTTTTT,CASSGRLPNTGELFF
TRBJ1-4,.,TRBV7-9,.,TGTGCCAGCAGCTTGGGAGGGGGGACGGGTGAAAAACTGTTTTTT,CASSLGGGTGEKLFF
TRBJ2-1,.,TRBV5-1,.,TGCGCCAGCAGCTTGGATTGGGGGCAGGGGAATGAGCAGTTCTTC,CASSLDWGQGNEQFF
TRBJ2-4,.,TRBV5-6,.,TGTGCCAGCAGCGAAACTGGGCGAATAGCCAAAAACATTCAGTACTTC,CASSETGRIAKNIQYF
TRBJ2-7,.,TRBV28,TRBD1,TGTGCCAGCAGTATGGACAGGCCACCCTACGAGCAGTACTTC,CASSMDRPPYEQYF
TRBJ2-1,.,TRBV5-1,.,TGCGCCAGCAGCTTGGTATTGTCAGACTACAATGAGCAGTTCTTC,CASSLVLSDYNEQFF
TRBJ2-7,.,TRBV5-1,TRBD2,TGCGCCAGCAACTTAGCGGGAAACCCCTACGAGCAGTACTTC,CASNLAGNPYEQYF
TRBJ2-5,.,TRBV4-1,TRBD2,TGCGCCAGCAGCCAAGTAACAGCGGGAGTAGTCTTCGAGACCCAGTACTTC,CASSQVTAGVVFETQYF
TRBJ2-1,.,TRBV6-1,.,TGTGCCAGCAGCGTGATAGGGTGGGGCCGTGAGCAGTTCTTC,CASSVIGWGREQFF
TRBJ1-5,once,TRBV28,.,TGTGCCAGCAGCCACCACACCCTCAGAAATAGCAATCAGCCCCAGCATTTT,CASSHHTLRNSNQPQHF